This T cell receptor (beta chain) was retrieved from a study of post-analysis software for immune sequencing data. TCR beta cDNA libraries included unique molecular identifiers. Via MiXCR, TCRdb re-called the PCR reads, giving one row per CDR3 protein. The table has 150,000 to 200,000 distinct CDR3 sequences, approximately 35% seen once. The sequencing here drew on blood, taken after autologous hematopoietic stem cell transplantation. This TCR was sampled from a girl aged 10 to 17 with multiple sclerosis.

The CDR3 DNA is TGCAGCGTCGGCACTGGGCTAGCGGAAATCTCCTACAATGAGCAGTTCTTC. Its translation is CSVGTGLAEISYNEQFF. This chain uses TRBV29-1 with TRBJ2-1, with TRBD2 matching 7 bases. V gave up 6 bases and J gave up 0 bases; unmatched junction bases: 14. Germline V lookup: CDR1 SQVTM, CDR2 ANQGSEA. This CDR3 has 17 residues.